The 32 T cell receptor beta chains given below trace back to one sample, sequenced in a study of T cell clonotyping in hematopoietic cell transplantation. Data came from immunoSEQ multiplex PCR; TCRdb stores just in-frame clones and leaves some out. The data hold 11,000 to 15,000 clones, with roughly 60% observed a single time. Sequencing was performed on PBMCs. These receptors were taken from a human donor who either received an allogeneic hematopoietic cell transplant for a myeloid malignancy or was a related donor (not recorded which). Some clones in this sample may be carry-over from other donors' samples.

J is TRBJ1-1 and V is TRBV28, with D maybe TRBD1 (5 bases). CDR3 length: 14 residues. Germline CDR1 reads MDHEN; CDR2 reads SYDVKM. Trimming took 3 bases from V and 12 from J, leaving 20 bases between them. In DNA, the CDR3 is TGTGCCAGCAGTTTGGTAACGGGGGTATGGGGGACTTTCTTT. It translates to CASSLVTGVWGTFF.

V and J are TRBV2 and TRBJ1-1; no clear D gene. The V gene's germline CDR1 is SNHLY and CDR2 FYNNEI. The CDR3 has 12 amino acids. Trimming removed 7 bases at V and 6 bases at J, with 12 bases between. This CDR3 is CASNSGRAEAFF. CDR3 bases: TGTGCCAGCAACTCAGGACGTGCTGAAGCTTTCTTT.

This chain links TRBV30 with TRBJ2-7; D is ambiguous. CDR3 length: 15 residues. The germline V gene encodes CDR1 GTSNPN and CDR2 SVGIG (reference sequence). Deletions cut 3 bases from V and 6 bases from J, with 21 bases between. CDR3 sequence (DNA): TGTGCCTGGAGCCAACAAGGTGTAGGGTTAGGCGAGCAGTACTTC. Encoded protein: CAWSQQGVGLGEQYF.

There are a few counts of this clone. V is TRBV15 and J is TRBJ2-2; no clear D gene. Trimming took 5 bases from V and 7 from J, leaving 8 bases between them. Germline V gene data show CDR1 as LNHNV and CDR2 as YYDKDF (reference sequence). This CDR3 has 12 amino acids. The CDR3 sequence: CATSGSDGELFF. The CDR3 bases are TGTGCCACCAGCGGCAGCGACGGGGAGCTGTTTTTT.

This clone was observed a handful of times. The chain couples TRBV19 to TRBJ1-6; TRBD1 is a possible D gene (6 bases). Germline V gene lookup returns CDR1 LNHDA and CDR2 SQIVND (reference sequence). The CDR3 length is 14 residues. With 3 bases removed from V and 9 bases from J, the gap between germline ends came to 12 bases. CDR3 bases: TGTGCCAGTAGTATTACGGGGGCTACTTCACCCCTCCACTTT. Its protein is CASSITGATSPLHF.

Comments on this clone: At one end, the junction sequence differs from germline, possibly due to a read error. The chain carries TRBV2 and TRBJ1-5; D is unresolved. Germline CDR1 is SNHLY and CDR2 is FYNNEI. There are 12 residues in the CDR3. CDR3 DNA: TGTGCCAGCAGTGGACGCAATCAGCCCCAGCACTTT. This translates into CASSGRNQPQHF.

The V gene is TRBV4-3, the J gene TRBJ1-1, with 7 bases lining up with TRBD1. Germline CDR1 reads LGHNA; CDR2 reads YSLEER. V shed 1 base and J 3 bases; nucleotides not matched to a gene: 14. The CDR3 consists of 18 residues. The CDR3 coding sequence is TGCGCCAGCAGCCAAGGGTTGGACAGGCGGGATGAGGACACTGAAGCTTTCTTT. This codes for CASSQGLDRRDEDTEAFF.

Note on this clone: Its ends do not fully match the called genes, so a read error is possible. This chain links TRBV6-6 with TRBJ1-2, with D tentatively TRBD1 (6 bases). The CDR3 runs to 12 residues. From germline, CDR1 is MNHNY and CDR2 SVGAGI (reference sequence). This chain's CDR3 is CASTQQGYGYIF. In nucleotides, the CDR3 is TGTGCCAGCACCCAACAGGGTTATGGCTACATCTTC.

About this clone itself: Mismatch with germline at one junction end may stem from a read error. The CDR3 sequence: CASSSGTGAGETQYF. The CDR3 nucleotides are TGTGCTAGCAGCTCCGGGACAGGGGCGGGGGAGACCCAGTACTTC. This sequence joins TRBV7-7 and TRBJ2-5; TRBD1 matches 10 bases. Germline V gives CDR1 SSHAT, CDR2 FNYEAQ (reference sequence). The CDR3 runs to 15 residues.

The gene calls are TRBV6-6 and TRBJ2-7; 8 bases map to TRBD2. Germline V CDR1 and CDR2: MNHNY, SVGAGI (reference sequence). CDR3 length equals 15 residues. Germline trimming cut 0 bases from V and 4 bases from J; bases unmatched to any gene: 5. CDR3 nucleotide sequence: TGTGCCAGCAGTTACTCTGGGCGGGAGGCGTACGAGCAGTACTTC. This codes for CASSYSGREAYEQYF.

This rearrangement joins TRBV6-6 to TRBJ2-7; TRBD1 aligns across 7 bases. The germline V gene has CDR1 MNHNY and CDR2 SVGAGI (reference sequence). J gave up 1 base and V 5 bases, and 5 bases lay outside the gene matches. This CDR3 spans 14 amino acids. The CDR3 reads CASSDVTGSYEQYF. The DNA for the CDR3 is TGTGCCAGCAGTGATGTGACAGGGTCCTACGAGCAGTACTTC.

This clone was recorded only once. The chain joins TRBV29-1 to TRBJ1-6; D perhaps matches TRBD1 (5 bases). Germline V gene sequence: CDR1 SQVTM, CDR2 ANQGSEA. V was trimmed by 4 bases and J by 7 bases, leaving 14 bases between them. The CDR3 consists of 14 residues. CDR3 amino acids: CSVGQGLGNSPLHF. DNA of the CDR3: TGCAGCGTTGGCCAGGGCCTGGGGAATTCACCCCTCCACTTT.

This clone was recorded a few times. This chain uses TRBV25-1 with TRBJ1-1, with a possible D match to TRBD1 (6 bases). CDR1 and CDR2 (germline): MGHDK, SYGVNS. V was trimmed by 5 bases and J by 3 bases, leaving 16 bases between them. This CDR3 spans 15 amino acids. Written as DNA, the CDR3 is TGTGCCAGCAGTACCTGGGACACCCAATACACTGAAGCTTTCTTT. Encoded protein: CASSTWDTQYTEAFF.

In DNA form, the CDR3 reads TGTGCCAGCAGTGAAATCGACAGGGACCGGGTCGAGCAGTACTTC. Protein sequence: CASSEIDRDRVEQYF. This chain links TRBV25-1 with TRBJ2-7; the match to TRBD1 covers 7 bases. The V gene's germline CDR1 is MGHDK and CDR2 SYGVNS. The trim removed 2 bases at V and 6 bases at J, leaving 10 bases unmatched. The CDR3 contains 15 residues.

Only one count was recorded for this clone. The CDR3 spells CASTGDRGIYEQYF. CDR3 nucleotides: TGTGCCAGCACAGGGGACAGGGGAATCTACGAGCAGTACTTC. This chain uses TRBV28 with TRBJ2-7; 10 bases are a match to TRBD1. V gave up 7 bases and J gave up 3 bases; unmatched junction bases: 6. This CDR3 is built from 14 residues. Germline V gene sequence: CDR1 MDHEN, CDR2 SYDVKM.

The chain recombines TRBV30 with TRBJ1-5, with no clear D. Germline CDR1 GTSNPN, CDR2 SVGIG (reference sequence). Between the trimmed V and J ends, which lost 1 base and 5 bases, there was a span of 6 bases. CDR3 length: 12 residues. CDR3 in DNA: TGTGCCTGGAGTGACAGTCATCAGCCCCAGCATTTT. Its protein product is CAWSDSHQPQHF.

CDR3 nucleotides: TGTGCCAGTAGTATATTACAGGGCGACGAGCAGTACTTC. Amino acid sequence: CASSILQGDEQYF. The gene calls are TRBV19 and TRBJ2-7, with D maybe TRBD1 (6 bases). Germline V gene sequence: CDR1 LNHDA, CDR2 SQIVND (reference sequence). The V and J ends lost 2 bases and 5 bases respectively, with 10 bases between them. CDR3 length: 13 residues.

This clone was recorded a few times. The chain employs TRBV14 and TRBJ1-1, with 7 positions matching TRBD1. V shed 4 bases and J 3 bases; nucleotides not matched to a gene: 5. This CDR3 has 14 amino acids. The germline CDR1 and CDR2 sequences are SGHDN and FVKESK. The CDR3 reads CASSLLQGYTEAFF. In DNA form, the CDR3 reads TGTGCCAGCAGCCTTTTACAGGGGTACACTGAAGCTTTCTTT.

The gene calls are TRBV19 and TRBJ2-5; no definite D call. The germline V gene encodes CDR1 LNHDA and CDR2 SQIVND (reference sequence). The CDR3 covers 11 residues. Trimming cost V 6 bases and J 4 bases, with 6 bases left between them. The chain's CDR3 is CASRRGETQYF. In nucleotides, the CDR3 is TGTGCCAGTAGGAGAGGAGAGACCCAGTACTTC.

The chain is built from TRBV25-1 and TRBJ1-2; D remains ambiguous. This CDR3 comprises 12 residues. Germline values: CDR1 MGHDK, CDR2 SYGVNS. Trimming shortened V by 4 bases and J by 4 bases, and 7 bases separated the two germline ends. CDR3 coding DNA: TGTGCCAGCAGTGGTACAGCCTATGGCTACACCTTC. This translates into CASSGTAYGYTF.

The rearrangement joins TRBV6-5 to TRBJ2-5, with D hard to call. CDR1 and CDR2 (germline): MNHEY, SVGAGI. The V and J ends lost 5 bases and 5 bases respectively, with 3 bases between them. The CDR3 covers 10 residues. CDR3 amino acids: CASSSETQYF. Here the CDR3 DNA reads TGTGCCAGCAGTAGCGAGACCCAGTACTTC.

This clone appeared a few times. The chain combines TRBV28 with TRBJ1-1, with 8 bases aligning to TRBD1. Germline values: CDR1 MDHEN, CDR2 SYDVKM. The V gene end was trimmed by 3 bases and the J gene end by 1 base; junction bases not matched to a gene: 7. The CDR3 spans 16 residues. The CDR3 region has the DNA TGTGCCAGCAGTTTTACCAGGGGGCAGGGGAACACTGAAGCTTTCTTT. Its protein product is CASSFTRGQGNTEAFF.

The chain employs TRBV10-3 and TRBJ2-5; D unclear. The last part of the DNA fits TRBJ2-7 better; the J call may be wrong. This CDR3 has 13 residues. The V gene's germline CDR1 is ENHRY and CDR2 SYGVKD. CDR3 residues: CAISDLTPYEQYF. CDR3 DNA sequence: TGTGCCATCAGTGACCTTACACCGTACGAGCAGTACTTC.

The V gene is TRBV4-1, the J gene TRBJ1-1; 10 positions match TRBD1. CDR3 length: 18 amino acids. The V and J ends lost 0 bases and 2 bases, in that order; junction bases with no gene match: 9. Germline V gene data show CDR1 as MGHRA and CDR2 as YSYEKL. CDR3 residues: CASSQEPSGTGVNTEAFF. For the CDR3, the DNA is TGCGCCAGCAGCCAAGAGCCATCCGGGACAGGGGTAAACACTGAAGCTTTCTTT.

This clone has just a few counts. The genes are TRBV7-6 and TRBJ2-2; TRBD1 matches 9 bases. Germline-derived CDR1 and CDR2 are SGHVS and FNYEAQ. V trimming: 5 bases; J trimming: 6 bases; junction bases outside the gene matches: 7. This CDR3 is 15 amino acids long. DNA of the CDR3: TGTGCCAGCAGCCCCGGGGACAGGGTTGCCGGGGAGCTGTTTTTT. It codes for CASSPGDRVAGELFF.

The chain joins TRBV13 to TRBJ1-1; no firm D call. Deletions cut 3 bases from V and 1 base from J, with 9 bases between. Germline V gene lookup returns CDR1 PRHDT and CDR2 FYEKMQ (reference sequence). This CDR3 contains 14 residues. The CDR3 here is CASSFRRGNTEAFF. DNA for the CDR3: TGTGCCAGCAGCTTTCGGCGGGGGAACACTGAAGCTTTCTTT.

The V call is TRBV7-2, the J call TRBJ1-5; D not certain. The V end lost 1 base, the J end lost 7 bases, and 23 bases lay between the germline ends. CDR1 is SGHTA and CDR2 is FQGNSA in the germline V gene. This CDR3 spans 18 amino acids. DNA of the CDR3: TGTGCCAGCAGCTTAGAGGCAGCGTACCTTTCGAGTGAACAGCCCCAGCATTTT. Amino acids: CASSLEAAYLSSEQPQHF.

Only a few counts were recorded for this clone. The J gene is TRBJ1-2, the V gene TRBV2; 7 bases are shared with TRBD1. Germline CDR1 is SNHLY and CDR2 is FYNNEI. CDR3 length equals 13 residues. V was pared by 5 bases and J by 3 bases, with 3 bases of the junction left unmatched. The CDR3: CASSIGQDYGYTF. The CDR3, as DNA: TGTGCCAGCAGTATCGGACAGGACTATGGCTACACCTTC.

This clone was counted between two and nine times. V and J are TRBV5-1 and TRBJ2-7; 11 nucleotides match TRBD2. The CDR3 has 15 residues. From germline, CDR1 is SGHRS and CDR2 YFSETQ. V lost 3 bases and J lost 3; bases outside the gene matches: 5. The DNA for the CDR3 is TGCGCCAGCAGCTCCCCGGGACTAGCGGTCTACGAGCAGTACTTC. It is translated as CASSSPGLAVYEQYF. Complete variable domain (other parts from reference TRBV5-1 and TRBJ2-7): KAGVTQTPRYLIKTRGQQVTLSCSPISGHRSVSWYQQTPGQGLQFLFEYFSETQRNKGNFPGRFSGRQFSNSRSEMNVSTLELGDSALYLCASSSPGLAVYEQYFGPGTRLTVT.

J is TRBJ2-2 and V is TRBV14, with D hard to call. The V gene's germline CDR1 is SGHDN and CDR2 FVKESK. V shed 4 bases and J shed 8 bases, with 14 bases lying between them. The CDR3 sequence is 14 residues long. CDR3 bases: TGTGCCAGCAGCCCAATCACTACCAGAGGGGAGCTGTTTTTT. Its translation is CASSPITTRGELFF.

The CDR3 sequence is CAWSQNPGEAFF. Here the CDR3 DNA reads TGTGCCTGGAGTCAAAACCCAGGTGAAGCTTTCTTT. The genes are TRBV30 and TRBJ1-1; D uncertain. Germline V gene lookup returns CDR1 GTSNPN and CDR2 SVGIG (reference sequence). The CDR3 covers 12 residues. Trimming took off 2 bases at V and 7 bases at J, with 11 bases between the two ends.

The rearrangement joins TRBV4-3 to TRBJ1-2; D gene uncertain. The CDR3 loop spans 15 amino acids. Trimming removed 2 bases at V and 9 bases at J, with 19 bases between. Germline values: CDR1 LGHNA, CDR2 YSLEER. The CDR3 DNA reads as TGCGCCAGCAGCCAATTGGGCTATGCAATGGAGCGCTACACCTTC. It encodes CASSQLGYAMERYTF.